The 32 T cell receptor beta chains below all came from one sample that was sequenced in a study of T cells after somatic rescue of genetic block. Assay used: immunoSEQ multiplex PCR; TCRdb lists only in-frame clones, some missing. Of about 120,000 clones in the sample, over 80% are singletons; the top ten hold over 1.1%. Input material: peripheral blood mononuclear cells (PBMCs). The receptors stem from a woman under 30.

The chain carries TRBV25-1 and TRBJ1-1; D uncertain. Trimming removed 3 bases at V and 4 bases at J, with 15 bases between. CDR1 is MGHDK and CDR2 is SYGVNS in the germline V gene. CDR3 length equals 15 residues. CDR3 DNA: TGTGCCAGCAGTGACCCTCGAGCCCCCACCACTGAAGCTTTCTTT. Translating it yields CASSDPRAPTTEAFF.

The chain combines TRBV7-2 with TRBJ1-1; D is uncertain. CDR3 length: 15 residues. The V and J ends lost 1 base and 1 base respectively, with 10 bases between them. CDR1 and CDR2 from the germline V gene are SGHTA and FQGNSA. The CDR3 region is CASSLVRQANTEAFF. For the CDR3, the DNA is TGTGCCAGCAGCTTAGTCCGGCAGGCGAACACTGAAGCTTTCTTT.

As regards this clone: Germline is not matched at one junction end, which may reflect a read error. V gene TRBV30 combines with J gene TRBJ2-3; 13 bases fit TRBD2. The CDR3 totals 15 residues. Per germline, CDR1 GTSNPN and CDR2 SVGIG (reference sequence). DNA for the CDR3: TGTGCTTGGACTAGCGGGGGCCTGAGCACAGATACGCAGTATTTT. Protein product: CAWTSGGLSTDTQYF. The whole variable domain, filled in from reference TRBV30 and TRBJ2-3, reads SQTIHQWPATLVQPVGSPLSLECTVEGTSNPNLYWYRQAAGRGLQLLFYSVGIGQISSEVPQNLSASRPQDRQFILSSKKLLLSDSGFYLCAWTSGGLSTDTQYFGPGTRLTVL.

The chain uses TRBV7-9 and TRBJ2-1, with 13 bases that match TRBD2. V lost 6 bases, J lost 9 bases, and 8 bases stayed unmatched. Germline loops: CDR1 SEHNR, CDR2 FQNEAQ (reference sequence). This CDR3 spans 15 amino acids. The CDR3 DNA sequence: TGTGCCAGCAGGGAACTAGCGGGGGGGCCGCTTGAGCAGTTCTTC. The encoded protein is CASRELAGGPLEQFF. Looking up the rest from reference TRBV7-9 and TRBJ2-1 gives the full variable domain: DTGVSQNPRHKITKRGQNVTFRCDPISEHNRLYWYRQTLGQGPEFLTYFQNEAQLEKSRLLSDRFSAERPKGSFSTLEIQRTEQGDSAMYLCASRELAGGPLEQFFGPGTRLTVL.

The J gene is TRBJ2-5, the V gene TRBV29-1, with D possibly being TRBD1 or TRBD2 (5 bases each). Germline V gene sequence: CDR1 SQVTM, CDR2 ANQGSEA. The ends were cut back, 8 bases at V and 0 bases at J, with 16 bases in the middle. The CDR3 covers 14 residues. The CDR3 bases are TGCAGCACTAGGGGTGGTTGGGACCAAGAGACCCAGTACTTC. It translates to CSTRGGWDQETQYF.

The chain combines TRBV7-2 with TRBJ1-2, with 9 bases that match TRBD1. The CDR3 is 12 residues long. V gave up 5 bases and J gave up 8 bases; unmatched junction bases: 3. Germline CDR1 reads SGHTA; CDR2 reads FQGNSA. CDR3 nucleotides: TGTGCCAGCAGCAGACAGGGGGGCGGCTACACCTTC. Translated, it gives CASSRQGGGYTF. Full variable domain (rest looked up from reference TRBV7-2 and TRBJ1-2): GAGVSQSPSNKVTEKGKDVELRCDPISGHTALYWYRQSLGQGLEFLIYFQGNSAPDKSGLPSDRFSAERTGGSVSTLTIQRTQQEDSAVYLCASSRQGGGYTFGSGTRLTVV.

The DNA of the CDR3 is TGTGCCAGCAGCTCCCGGGGGGCCGAGACCCAGTACTTC. Protein: CASSSRGAETQYF. This rearrangement joins TRBV7-2 to TRBJ2-5, with a tentative D call TRBD2 (7 bases). This CDR3 has 13 residues. CDR1 is SGHTA, CDR2 FQGNSA, per germline. V dropped 4 bases and J dropped 5 bases, with 11 bases sitting between them.

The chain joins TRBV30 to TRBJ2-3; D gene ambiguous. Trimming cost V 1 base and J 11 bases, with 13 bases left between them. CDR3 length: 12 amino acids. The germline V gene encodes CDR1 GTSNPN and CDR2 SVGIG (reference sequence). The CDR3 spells CAWSEARRGQYF. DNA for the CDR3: TGTGCCTGGAGTGAGGCCCGGCGAGGGCAGTATTTT.

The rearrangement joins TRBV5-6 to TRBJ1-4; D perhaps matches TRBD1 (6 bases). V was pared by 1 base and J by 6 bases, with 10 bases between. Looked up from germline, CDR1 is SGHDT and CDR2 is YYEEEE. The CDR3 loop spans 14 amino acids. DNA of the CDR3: TGTGCCAGCAGCTTGATCAGGGGAGATGAAAAACTGTTTTTT. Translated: CASSLIRGDEKLFF.

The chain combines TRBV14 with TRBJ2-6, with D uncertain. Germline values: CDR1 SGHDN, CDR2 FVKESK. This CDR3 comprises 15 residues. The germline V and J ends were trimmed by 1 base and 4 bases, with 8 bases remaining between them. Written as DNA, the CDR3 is TGTGCCAGCAGCCAAGTCGTTTCCGGGGCCAACGTCCTGACTTTC. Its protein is CASSQVVSGANVLTF.

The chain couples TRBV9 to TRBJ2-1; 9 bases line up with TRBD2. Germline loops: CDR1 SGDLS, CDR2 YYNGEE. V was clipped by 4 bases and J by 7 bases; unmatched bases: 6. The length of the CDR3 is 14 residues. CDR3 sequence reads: CASSFPSGGNEQFF. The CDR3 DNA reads TGTGCCAGCAGCTTCCCCAGCGGGGGGAATGAGCAGTTCTTC.

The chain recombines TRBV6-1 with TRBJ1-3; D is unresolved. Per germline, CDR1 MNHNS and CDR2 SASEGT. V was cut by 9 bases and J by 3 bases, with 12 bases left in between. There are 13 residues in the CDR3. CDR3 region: CASPSGNGNTIYF. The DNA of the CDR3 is TGTGCCAGTCCATCGGGTAATGGAAACACCATATATTTT.

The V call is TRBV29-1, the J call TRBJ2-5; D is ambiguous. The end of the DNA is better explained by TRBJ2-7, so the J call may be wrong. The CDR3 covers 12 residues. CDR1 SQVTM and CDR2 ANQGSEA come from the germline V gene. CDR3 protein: CSVTSSSYEQYF. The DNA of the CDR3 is TGCAGCGTGACATCCTCCTCCTACGAGCAGTACTTC.

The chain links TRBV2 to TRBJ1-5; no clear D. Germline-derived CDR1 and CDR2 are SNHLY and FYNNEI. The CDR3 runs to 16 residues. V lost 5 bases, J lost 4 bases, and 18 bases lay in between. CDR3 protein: CASSPNEHTWNQPQHF. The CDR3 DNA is TGTGCCAGCAGTCCGAACGAGCACACATGGAATCAGCCCCAGCATTTT.

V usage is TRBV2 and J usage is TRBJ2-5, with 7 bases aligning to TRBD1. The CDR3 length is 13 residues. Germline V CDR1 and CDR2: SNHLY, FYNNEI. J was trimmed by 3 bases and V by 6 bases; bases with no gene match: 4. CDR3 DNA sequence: TGTGCCAGCAGGGGGACAGAAGAAGAGACCCAGTACTTC. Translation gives CASRGTEEETQYF. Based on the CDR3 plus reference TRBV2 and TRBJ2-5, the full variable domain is EPEVTQTPSHQVTQMGQEVILRCVPISNHLYFYWYRQILGQKVEFLVSFYNNEISEKSEIFDDQFSVERPDGSNFTLKIRSTKLEDSAMYFCASRGTEEETQYFGPGTRLLVL.

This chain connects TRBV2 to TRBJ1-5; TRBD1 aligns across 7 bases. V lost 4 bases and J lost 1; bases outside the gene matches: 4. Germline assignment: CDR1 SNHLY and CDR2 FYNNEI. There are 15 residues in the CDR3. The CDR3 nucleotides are TGTGCCAGCAGTGTTAGGGGGCCGAGCAATCAGCCCCAGCATTTT. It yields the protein CASSVRGPSNQPQHF. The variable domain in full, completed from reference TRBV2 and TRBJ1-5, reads EPEVTQTPSHQVTQMGQEVILRCVPISNHLYFYWYRQILGQKVEFLVSFYNNEISEKSEIFDDQFSVERPDGSNFTLKIRSTKLEDSAMYFCASSVRGPSNQPQHFGDGTRLSIL.

The CDR3 region has the DNA TGTGCCTGGAGCCGGGCCGCGAACACTGAAGCTTTCTTT. Translated: CAWSRAANTEAFF. The gene calls are TRBV30 and TRBJ1-1; D unclear. Germline V lookup: CDR1 GTSNPN, CDR2 SVGIG (reference sequence). This CDR3 has 13 amino acids. The ends were cut back, 3 bases at V and 1 base at J, with 9 bases in the middle.

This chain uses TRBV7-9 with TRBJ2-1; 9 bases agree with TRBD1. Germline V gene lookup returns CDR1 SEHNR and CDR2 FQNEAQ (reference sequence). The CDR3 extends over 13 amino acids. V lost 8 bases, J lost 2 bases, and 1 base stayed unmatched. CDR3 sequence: CASGTGTYNEQFF. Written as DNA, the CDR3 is TGTGCCAGCGGGACAGGGACCTACAATGAGCAGTTCTTC.

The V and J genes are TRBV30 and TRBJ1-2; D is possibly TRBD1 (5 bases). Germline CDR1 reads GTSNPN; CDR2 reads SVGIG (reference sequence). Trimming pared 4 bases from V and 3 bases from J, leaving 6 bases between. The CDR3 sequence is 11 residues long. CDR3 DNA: TGTGCCTGGACCAGGGACTATGGCTACACCTTC. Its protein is CAWTRDYGYTF.

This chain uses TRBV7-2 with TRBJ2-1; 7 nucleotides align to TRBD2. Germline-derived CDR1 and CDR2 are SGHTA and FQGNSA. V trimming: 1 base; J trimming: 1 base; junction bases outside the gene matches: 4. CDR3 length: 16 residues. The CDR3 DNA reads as TGTGCCAGCAGCTTAGACGGGACTATATCCTACAATGAGCAGTTCTTC. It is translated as CASSLDGTISYNEQFF.

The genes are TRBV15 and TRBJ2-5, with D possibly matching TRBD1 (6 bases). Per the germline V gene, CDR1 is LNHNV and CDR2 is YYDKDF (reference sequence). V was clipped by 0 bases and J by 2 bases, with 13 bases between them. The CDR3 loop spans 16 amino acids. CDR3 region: CATSRDRARGQETQYF. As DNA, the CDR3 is TGTGCCACCAGCAGAGATCGCGCTAGGGGGCAAGAGACCCAGTACTTC.

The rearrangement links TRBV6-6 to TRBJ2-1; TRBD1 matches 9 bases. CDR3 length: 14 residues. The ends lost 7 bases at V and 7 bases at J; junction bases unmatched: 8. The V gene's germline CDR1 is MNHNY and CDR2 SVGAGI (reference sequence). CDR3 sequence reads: CASTLVTGGNEQFF. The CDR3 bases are TGTGCCAGCACCCTAGTGACAGGGGGAAATGAGCAGTTCTTC.

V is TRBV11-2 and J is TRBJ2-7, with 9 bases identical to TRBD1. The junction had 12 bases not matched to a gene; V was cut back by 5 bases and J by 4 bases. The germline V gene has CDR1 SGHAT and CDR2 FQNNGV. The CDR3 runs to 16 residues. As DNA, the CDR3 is TGTGCCAGCAGCCAGGATGGGACAGGGTTGGGTTACGAGCAGTACTTC. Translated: CASSQDGTGLGYEQYF.

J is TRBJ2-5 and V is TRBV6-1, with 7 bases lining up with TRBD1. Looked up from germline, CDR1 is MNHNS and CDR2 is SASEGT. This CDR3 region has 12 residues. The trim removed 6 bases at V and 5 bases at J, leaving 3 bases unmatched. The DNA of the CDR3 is TGTGCCAGCAGCGCCAGGGGGGAGACCCAGTACTTC. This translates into CASSARGETQYF.

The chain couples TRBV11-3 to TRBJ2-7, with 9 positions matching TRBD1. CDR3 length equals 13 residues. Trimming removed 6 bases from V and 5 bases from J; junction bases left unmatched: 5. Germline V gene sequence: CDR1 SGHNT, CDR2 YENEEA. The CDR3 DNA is TGTGCCAGCAGTTTCACAGGGGGCAACGAGCAGTACTTC. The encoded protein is CASSFTGGNEQYF. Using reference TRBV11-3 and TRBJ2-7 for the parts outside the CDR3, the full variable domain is EAGVVQSPRYKIIEKKQPVAFWCNPISGHNTLYWYLQNLGQGPELLIRYENEEAVDDSQLPKDRFSAERLKGVDSTLKIQPAELGDSAVYLCASSFTGGNEQYFGPGTRLTVT.

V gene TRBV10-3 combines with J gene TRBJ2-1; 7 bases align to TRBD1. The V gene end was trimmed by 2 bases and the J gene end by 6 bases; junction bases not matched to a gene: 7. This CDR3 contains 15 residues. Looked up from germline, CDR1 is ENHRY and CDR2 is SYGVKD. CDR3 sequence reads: CAISETGTEINEQFF. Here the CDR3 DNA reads TGTGCCATCAGTGAGACCGGGACAGAAATCAATGAGCAGTTCTTC.

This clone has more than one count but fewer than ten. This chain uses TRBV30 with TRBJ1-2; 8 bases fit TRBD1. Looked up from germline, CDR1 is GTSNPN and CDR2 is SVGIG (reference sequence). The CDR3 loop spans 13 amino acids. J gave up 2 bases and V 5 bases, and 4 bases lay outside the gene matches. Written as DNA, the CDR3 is TGTGCCTGGGGGGACAGGAGGAACTATGGCTACACCTTC. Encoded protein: CAWGDRRNYGYTF.

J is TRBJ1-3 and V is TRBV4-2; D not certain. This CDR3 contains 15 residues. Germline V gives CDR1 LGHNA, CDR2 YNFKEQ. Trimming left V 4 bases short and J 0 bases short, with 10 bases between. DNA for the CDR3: TGTGCCAGCAGCCTCAGCGGGTTCTCTGGAAACACCATATATTTT. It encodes CASSLSGFSGNTIYF.

The CDR3 here is CASSSTGAYNEQFF. In DNA, the CDR3 is TGTGCCAGCAGCTCGACAGGGGCCTACAATGAGCAGTTCTTC. The chain couples TRBV11-2 to TRBJ2-1; TRBD1 matches at 8 bases. V dropped 4 bases and J dropped 2; count of bases not matched to a gene: 1. The V gene's germline CDR1 is SGHAT and CDR2 FQNNGV. CDR3 length equals 14 residues.

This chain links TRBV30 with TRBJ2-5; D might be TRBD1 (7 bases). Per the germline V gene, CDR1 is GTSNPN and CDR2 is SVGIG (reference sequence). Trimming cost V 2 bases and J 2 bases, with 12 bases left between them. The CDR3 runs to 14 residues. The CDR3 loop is CAWSPQGRQETQYF. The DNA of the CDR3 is TGTGCCTGGAGTCCACAGGGGAGGCAAGAGACCCAGTACTTC.

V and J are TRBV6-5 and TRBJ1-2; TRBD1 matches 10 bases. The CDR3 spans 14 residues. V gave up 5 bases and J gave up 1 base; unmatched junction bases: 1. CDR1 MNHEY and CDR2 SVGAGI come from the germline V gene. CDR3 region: CASSRDRGNYGYTF. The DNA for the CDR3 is TGTGCCAGCAGTCGGGACAGGGGTAACTATGGCTACACCTTC.

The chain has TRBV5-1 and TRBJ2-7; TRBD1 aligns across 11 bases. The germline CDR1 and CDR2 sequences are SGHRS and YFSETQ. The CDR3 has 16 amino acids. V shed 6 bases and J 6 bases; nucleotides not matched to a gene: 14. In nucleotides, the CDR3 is TGCGCCAGCACCCCTCCGGGACAGGGGGATTTTGGCGAGCAGTACTTC. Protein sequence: CASTPPGQGDFGEQYF.